This T cell receptor (beta chain) was documented in a study of beta chain features in type 1 diabetes. Whole-study findings and limits: Shortening of TCRB CDR3s, moderate but significant, appeared in all four CD4+ subsets of Type 1 diabetes patients.

This clone has a count of ten or more. The antigen is undetermined. The junction departs from germline at one end; a sequencing error may be responsible. What was sequenced were expressed TCRB transcripts, since all of the isolated RNA had been reverse transcribed. Method: immunoSEQ multiplex PCR; TCRdb's copy keeps in-frame clones and lacks some. The sample gives 120,000 or so clones, around 15% of which show up once; roughly 2.5% is in the top ten. Germline lookup yields CDR1 SGDLS and CDR2 YYNGEE. The CDR3 has 13 amino acids. The rearrangement joins TRBV9 to TRBJ2-1; D unclear. Input material: central memory CD4+ T cells from blood. This clonotype was obtained from a man aged 18 to 30 with type 1 diabetes. The CDR3 DNA is TGTGCCAGCAGCGTCGACTTCTACAGTGAGCAGTTCTTC. Translated: CASSVDFYSEQFF.